Sequencing of this T cell receptor (beta chain) was carried out in a study of CD8 T cells in ankylosing spondylitis. TCRdb independently ran MiXCR on the 5' RACE reads; one entry per CDR3 protein. The sample contains around 330,000 distinct CDR3 sequences, more than 9% of which appear only once. The CDR3 extends over 16 amino acids. The V end was cut by 0 bases, the J end by 7 bases, with 17 bases between. The germline V gene has CDR1 SGHRS and CDR2 YFSETQ. This clonotype was observed at least ten times. The sequencing sample was made of blood, either unsorted or a sorted T cell fraction (not recorded which). The sequence came from a female donor with ankylosing spondylitis or in good health (not recorded which). The chain employs TRBV5-1 and TRBJ2-1; D perhaps matches TRBD2 (5 bases). Here the CDR3 DNA reads TGCGCCAGCAGCTTGGCCGAGCGAGGGCCTGAGAATGAGCAGTTCTTC. It yields the protein CASSLAERGPENEQFF.